A selection of T cell receptor beta chains follows, all from one sample in a study of chemoradiotherapy in HPV16-positive cancers. Clones were read by immunoSEQ multiplex PCR, and TCRdb kept only the in-frame ones, dropping some. This sample carries approximately 12,000 clones, 81% of them seen once, and the ten largest clones take 1.1%. The biological material was taken from a patient who underwent chemoradiotherapy. Every receptor here comes from a human donor with HPV-associated anogenital cancer. The conserved cysteine and the conserved F or W are not part of the CDR3 here. A D gene is named only where the DNA matches it firmly.

v_gene: TRBV19
len: 14
d_gene: .
j_gene: TRBJ1-5
CDR3aa: ASSTTGGWNNQPQH

v_gene: TRBV5-1
len: 11
d_gene: .
j_gene: TRBJ2-3
CDR3aa: ASSFRGQDTQY

v_gene: TRBV27
len: 10
d_gene: .
j_gene: TRBJ2-5
CDR3aa: ASSFRGETQY

v_gene: TRBV5-1
len: 12
d_gene: .
j_gene: TRBJ1-5
CDR3aa: ASSLEGLNQPQH

v_gene: TRBV28
len: 10
d_gene: .
j_gene: TRBJ1-1
CDR3aa: ASSLRGQEAF

v_gene: TRBV19
len: 15
d_gene: TRBD1
j_gene: TRBJ1-3
CDR3aa: ASSSRTGTNSGNTIY

v_gene: TRBV11-2
len: 16
d_gene: .
j_gene: TRBJ2-5
CDR3aa: ASSLDLVAGSNPETQY

v_gene: TRBV27
len: 11
d_gene: .
j_gene: TRBJ1-3
CDR3aa: ASSLDRGNTIY

v_gene: TRBV30
len: 10
d_gene: .
j_gene: TRBJ2-2
CDR3aa: AWGEVNGELF

v_gene: TRBV9
len: 12
d_gene: TRBD1
j_gene: TRBJ1-1
CDR3aa: ASSPRQGNTEAF

v_gene: TRBV18
len: 13
d_gene: TRBD1
j_gene: TRBJ2-5
CDR3aa: ASSSGQGLGETQY

v_gene: TRBV18
len: 11
d_gene: .
j_gene: TRBJ1-4
CDR3aa: ASSLDAGEKLF

v_gene: TRBV5-1
len: 12
d_gene: .
j_gene: TRBJ2-3
CDR3aa: ASSLGQGRNTQY

v_gene: TRBV2
len: 13
d_gene: .
j_gene: TRBJ1-1
CDR3aa: ASSEGLGGKTEAF

v_gene: TRBV5-1
len: 12
d_gene: .
j_gene: TRBJ1-2
CDR3aa: ASSLGQESYGYT

v_gene: TRBV5-5
len: 18
d_gene: .
j_gene: TRBJ2-6
CDR3aa: ASSSFPPGSPSLGANVLT

v_gene: TRBV18
len: 15
d_gene: TRBD2
j_gene: TRBJ2-7
CDR3aa: ASSTRRLAGGPYEQY

v_gene: TRBV12-5
len: 15
d_gene: .
j_gene: TRBJ1-3
CDR3aa: ASGLPGAGSAGNTIY

v_gene: TRBV30
len: 13
d_gene: TRBD2
j_gene: TRBJ2-3
CDR3aa: AWSELSGETDTQY

v_gene: TRBV5-4
len: 14
d_gene: .
j_gene: TRBJ2-1
CDR3aa: ASSPSLLDSYNEQF

v_gene: TRBV27
len: 13
d_gene: .
j_gene: TRBJ1-2
CDR3aa: ASSLGSSGNYGYT

v_gene: TRBV30
len: 10
d_gene: .
j_gene: TRBJ2-7
CDR3aa: AWSYDSYEQY

v_gene: TRBV19
len: 13
d_gene: .
j_gene: TRBJ1-5
CDR3aa: ASSIVLRGNQPQH

v_gene: TRBV6-6
len: 11
d_gene: .
j_gene: TRBJ1-5
CDR3aa: ASGRDLYGPQH

v_gene: TRBV14
len: 14
d_gene: .
j_gene: TRBJ1-1
CDR3aa: ASTSYGGSMNTEAF

v_gene: TRBV6-1
len: 9
d_gene: .
j_gene: TRBJ1-2
CDR3aa: ASSDLRGYT

v_gene: TRBV9
len: 13
d_gene: TRBD1
j_gene: TRBJ2-7
CDR3aa: ASSPRDRASYEQY

v_gene: TRBV5-1
len: 10
d_gene: .
j_gene: TRBJ2-7
CDR3aa: ASRGGNYEQY

v_gene: TRBV12-5
len: 13
d_gene: .
j_gene: TRBJ2-7
CDR3aa: ASGLEPGPGNEQY

v_gene: TRBV9
len: 12
d_gene: TRBD1
j_gene: TRBJ1-2
CDR3aa: ASSGTGNSYGYT

v_gene: TRBV5-1
len: 15
d_gene: TRBD1
j_gene: TRBJ2-2
CDR3aa: ASSGRGSGENTGELF

v_gene: TRBV7-7
len: 13
d_gene: TRBD1
j_gene: TRBJ2-5
CDR3aa: ASSFRDSSQETQY

v_gene: TRBV19
len: 14
d_gene: TRBD2
j_gene: TRBJ2-1
CDR3aa: ASNPWRGGPSNEQF

v_gene: TRBV4-2
len: 14
d_gene: TRBD2
j_gene: .
CDR3aa: ASSQEEQRGIYEQY

v_gene: TRBV7-2
len: 15
d_gene: TRBD1
j_gene: TRBJ1-2
CDR3aa: ASSLGQGPISGYGYT

v_gene: TRBV4-2
len: 15
d_gene: .
j_gene: TRBJ2-5
CDR3aa: ASSHPTFQRGGETQY

v_gene: TRBV5-1
len: 12
d_gene: .
j_gene: .
CDR3aa: ASSPGTIAYEQY

v_gene: TRBV5-4
len: 10
d_gene: .
j_gene: TRBJ2-7
CDR3aa: ASSSNGQEQY

v_gene: TRBV9
len: 11
d_gene: .
j_gene: TRBJ2-3
CDR3aa: ASSAQSTDTQY

v_gene: TRBV7-2
len: 11
d_gene: .
j_gene: TRBJ2-3
CDR3aa: ASSLGWTDTQY

v_gene: TRBV7-3
len: 12
d_gene: .
j_gene: TRBJ2-2
CDR3aa: ASSWDKSAGELF